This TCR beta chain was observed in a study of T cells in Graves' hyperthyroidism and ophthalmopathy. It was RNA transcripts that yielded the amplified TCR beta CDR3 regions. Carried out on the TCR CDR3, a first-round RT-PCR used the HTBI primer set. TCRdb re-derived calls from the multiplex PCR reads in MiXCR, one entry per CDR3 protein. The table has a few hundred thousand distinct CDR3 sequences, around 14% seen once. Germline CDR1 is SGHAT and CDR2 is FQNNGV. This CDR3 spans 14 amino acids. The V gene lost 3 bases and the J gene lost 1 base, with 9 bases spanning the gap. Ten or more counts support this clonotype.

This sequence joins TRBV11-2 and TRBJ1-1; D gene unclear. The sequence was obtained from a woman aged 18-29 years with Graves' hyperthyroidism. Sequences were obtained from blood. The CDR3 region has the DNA TGTGCCAGCAGCTTCGCGGGTGGGAACACTGAAGCTTTCTTT. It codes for CASSFAGGNTEAFF.